A single sample is the source of the 28 T cell receptor beta chains below, sequenced in a study of beta chain features in type 1 diabetes. The antigens for these receptors are not known. Expressed TCRB transcripts were sequenced because the isolated RNA had all been reverse transcribed beforehand. Profiling relied on immunoSEQ multiplex PCR, and the TCRdb table lists in-frame clones only, not all of them. The table has more than 95,000 clones, 15% to 20% seen once. Findings and limits, study-wide: TCRB CDR3s were moderately but significantly shorter in Type 1 diabetes patients in all four CD4+ subsets.

Sequencing was carried out using central memory CD4+ T cells from blood. These receptors were obtained from a man younger than 35 with type 1 diabetes.

This chain uses TRBV4-1 with TRBJ1-3, with 9 bases that match TRBD1. Germline V gives CDR1 MGHRA, CDR2 YSYEKL. With V trimmed by 2 bases and J by 5 bases, 7 bases remained unmatched. The CDR3 sequence is 16 residues long. CDR3 nucleotide sequence: TGCGCCAGCAGCCAATATGAGGACAGGGGCAGAAACACCATATATTTT. It specifies CASSQYEDRGRNTIYF.

This clone came up a few times. The chain employs TRBV28 and TRBJ2-3; D may be TRBD1 or TRBD2 (6 bases each). V lost 3 bases and J 0 bases, leaving 10 bases between the germline ends. The CDR3 extends over 15 amino acids. Per germline, CDR1 MDHEN and CDR2 SYDVKM. CDR3 coding DNA: TGTGCCAGCAGTTTGGGGGGCCGGAGCACAGATACGCAGTATTTT. Residues: CASSLGGRSTDTQYF.

The chain links TRBV11-2 to TRBJ2-4; tentatively, D is TRBD2 (6 bases). Germline CDR1 is SGHAT and CDR2 is FQNNGV. V lost 8 bases to trimming and J lost 6 bases, with 14 bases between them. The CDR3 is 13 residues long. The DNA for the CDR3 is TGTGCCAGCTCGGGACTCATAACAAACATTCAGTACTTC. This sequence encodes CASSGLITNIQYF.

The sample holds a few counts of this clone. The chain carries TRBV18 and TRBJ2-1; the match to TRBD2 covers 13 bases. V shed 0 bases, J shed 5 bases, and the junction held 1 base outside the gene matches. The germline gives CDR1 KGHSH, CDR2 LQKENI. This CDR3 is 16 amino acids long. The CDR3 nucleotides read TGTGCCAGCTCACCACCCACTAGCGGGGGGGACAATGAGCAGTTCTTC. This translates into CASSPPTSGGDNEQFF.

This clone showed up just a few times. This chain links TRBV19 with TRBJ2-5, with D tentatively TRBD2 (6 bases). Germline CDR1 reads LNHDA; CDR2 reads SQIVND (reference sequence). The CDR3 consists of 12 residues. V lost 3 bases and J 7 bases, leaving 9 bases between the germline ends. The CDR3 DNA sequence: TGTGCCAGTAGTATCCCCGGGGGGACCCAGTACTTC. Residues: CASSIPGGTQYF.

This clone has just a few counts. In DNA form, the CDR3 reads TGTGCCAGCAGCCGCCGGGTGAGTGGAATGACTGAAGCTTTCTTT. Its protein is CASSRRVSGMTEAFF. This chain uses TRBV9 with TRBJ1-1; D not certain. Germline lookup yields CDR1 SGDLS and CDR2 YYNGEE. V lost 4 bases and J lost 5, with 18 bases in between. This CDR3 contains 15 residues.

The sample holds a few counts of this clone. The chain combines TRBV27 with TRBJ1-2; D is possibly TRBD1 (5 bases). The germline CDR1 and CDR2 sequences are MNHEY and SMNVEV (reference sequence). The CDR3 is 17 residues long. V lost 5 bases to trimming and J lost 4 bases, with 23 bases between them. The CDR3 DNA follows: TGTGCCAGCAGTCCGTCTCTGGCAGGGTTGTTTGGCTATGGCTACACCTTC. Its translation is CASSPSLAGLFGYGYTF.

The chain uses TRBV5-4 and TRBJ2-7; TRBD1 or TRBD2 may be the D gene (5 bases each). The V end lost 2 bases, the J end lost 5 bases, and 14 bases lay between the germline ends. The CDR3 spans 14 residues. Germline V gene sequence: CDR1 SGHNT, CDR2 YYREEE (reference sequence). The CDR3 reads CASSFWDAVHEQYF. DNA of the CDR3: TGTGCCAGCAGCTTCTGGGACGCCGTCCACGAGCAGTACTTC.

In its sample, this clone was seen a few times. The CDR3 region has the DNA TGTGCCAGCAGCTTTAATGCGGATACGCAGTATTTT. Encoded protein: CASSFNADTQYF. The rearrangement joins TRBV11-2 to TRBJ2-3; D unresolved. The CDR3 consists of 12 residues. Trimming removed 3 bases at V and 6 bases at J, with 7 bases between. From germline, CDR1 is SGHAT and CDR2 FQNNGV.

Only a few counts were recorded for this clone. The CDR3 region has the DNA TGTGCCAGCTCACCACCCCCTCGGGTAGCGGAGGGGGCCATCTACAATGAGCAGTTCTTC. Residues: CASSPPPRVAEGAIYNEQFF. The chain joins TRBV18 to TRBJ2-1, with D maybe TRBD1 (7 bases). CDR3 length: 20 amino acids. Trimming left V 0 bases short and J 3 bases short, with 24 bases between. Per germline, CDR1 KGHSH and CDR2 LQKENI.

J is TRBJ2-3 and V is TRBV7-9, with D tentatively TRBD2 (6 bases). Germline-derived CDR1 and CDR2 are SEHNR and FQNEAQ (reference sequence). The CDR3 spans 12 residues. V was trimmed by 6 bases and J by 10 bases, leaving 14 bases between them. As DNA, the CDR3 is TGTGCCAGCAGATCGACTAGTTCGTCGCAGTATTTT. It codes for CASRSTSSSQYF.

This clone was recorded a few times. The V call is TRBV25-1, the J call TRBJ2-2, with D uncertain. Germline V gene sequence: CDR1 MGHDK, CDR2 SYGVNS. This CDR3 has 13 residues. The V and J ends lost 2 bases and 1 base respectively, with 2 bases between them. CDR3 bases: TGTGCCAGCAGTGAAGGGAACACCGGGGAGCTGTTTTTT. This encodes CASSEGNTGELFF.

This clone is classed as medium-sized. This sequence joins TRBV4-3 and TRBJ2-7; TRBD2 matches 10 bases. CDR3 size: 15 residues. The junction had 5 bases not matched to a gene; V was cut back by 1 base and J by 5 bases. The germline V gene has CDR1 LGHNA and CDR2 YSLEER. CDR3 sequence (DNA): TGCGCCAGCAGCCAAGTGAGCGGGGGGGCTGACGAGCAGTACTTC. Amino acids: CASSQVSGGADEQYF.

The genes are TRBV4-1 and TRBJ2-6; D is ambiguous. The germline CDR1 and CDR2 sequences are MGHRA and YSYEKL. V dropped 0 bases and J dropped 2 bases, with 5 bases sitting between them. This CDR3 has 15 residues. CDR3: CASSQEQAGANVLTF. As DNA, the CDR3 is TGCGCCAGCAGCCAAGAGCAGGCTGGGGCCAACGTCCTGACTTTC.

This clone occurred many times. The J gene is TRBJ2-5, the V gene TRBV29-1; no reliable D call. Germline V lookup: CDR1 SQVTM, CDR2 ANQGSEA. V lost 5 bases, J lost 1 base, and 2 bases lay in between. There are 10 residues in the CDR3. CDR3 coding DNA: TGCAGCGTTTCCCAAGAGACCCAGTACTTC. Protein sequence: CSVSQETQYF. Full variable domain (rest looked up from reference TRBV29-1 and TRBJ2-5): SAVISQKPSRDICQRGTSLTIQCQVDSQVTMMFWYRQQPGQSLTLIATANQGSEATYESGFVIDKFPISRPNLTFSTLTVSNMSPEDSSIYLCSVSQETQYFGPGTRLLVL.

The chain is built from TRBV6-5 and TRBJ2-5; 11 positions match TRBD1. Germline CDR1 is MNHEY and CDR2 is SVGAGI. The CDR3 is 15 amino acids. J gave up 4 bases and V 5 bases, and 6 bases lay outside the gene matches. In DNA form, the CDR3 reads TGTGCCAGCAGTGTCGACGGGACAGGGGGAGAGACCCAGTACTTC. The encoded protein is CASSVDGTGGETQYF.

The rearrangement uses TRBV7-9 and TRBJ1-5, with TRBD1 matching over 7 bases. Germline CDR1 and CDR2: SEHNR and FQNEAQ (reference sequence). Unmatched junction bases numbered 3, after V lost 2 bases and J lost 2 bases. The CDR3 totals 15 residues. CDR3 protein: CASSLTDRGNQPQHF. The CDR3 nucleotides read TGTGCCAGCAGCTTAACCGACAGGGGCAATCAGCCCCAGCATTTT.

V and J are TRBV7-2 and TRBJ2-3, with D possibly matching TRBD1 (6 bases). From germline, CDR1 is SGHTA and CDR2 FQGNSA. There are 16 residues in the CDR3. Between the trimmed V and J ends, which lost 2 bases and 0 bases, there was a span of 12 bases. CDR3 bases: TGTGCCAGCAGCTTAATCCCGGGACAAAGCACAGATACGCAGTATTTT. Residues: CASSLIPGQSTDTQYF.

The chain recombines TRBV25-1 with TRBJ2-5; TRBD1 matches 10 bases. Germline loops: CDR1 MGHDK, CDR2 SYGVNS. This CDR3 spans 16 amino acids. J gave up 4 bases and V 4 bases, and 9 bases lay outside the gene matches. CDR3: CASSASAGQGTETQYF. As DNA, the CDR3 is TGTGCCAGCAGTGCATCAGCGGGACAGGGGACAGAGACCCAGTACTTC. The whole variable domain, remainder taken from reference TRBV25-1 and TRBJ2-5, is EADIYQTPRYLVIGTGKKITLECSQTMGHDKMYWYQQDPGMELHLIHYSYGVNSTEKGDLSSESTVSRIRTEHFPLTLESARPSHTSQYLCASSASAGQGTETQYFGPGTRLLVL.

The V and J genes are TRBV18 and TRBJ2-5, with 11 positions matching TRBD2. The CDR3 is 17 residues long. Germline V gene sequence: CDR1 KGHSH, CDR2 LQKENI. Trimming removed 3 bases from V and 1 base from J; junction bases left unmatched: 7. The CDR3 spells CASSPSLAGASQETQYF. The CDR3, as DNA: TGTGCCAGCTCACCCTCACTAGCGGGGGCCTCCCAAGAGACCCAGTACTTC.

This sequence joins TRBV29-1 and TRBJ1-4; possible D gene TRBD1, 5 bases. Germline V lookup: CDR1 SQVTM, CDR2 ANQGSEA. Trimming took off 3 bases at V and 7 bases at J, with 15 bases between the two ends. The CDR3 length is 14 residues. DNA of the CDR3: TGCAGCGTTGATTTTGGGCAGGGCGGTGAAAAACTGTTTTTT. Amino acids: CSVDFGQGGEKLFF. Full variable domain (missing parts from reference TRBV29-1 and TRBJ1-4): SAVISQKPSRDICQRGTSLTIQCQVDSQVTMMFWYRQQPGQSLTLIATANQGSEATYESGFVIDKFPISRPNLTFSTLTVSNMSPEDSSIYLCSVDFGQGGEKLFFGSGTQLSVL.

This clone was counted a few times. J is TRBJ1-1 and V is TRBV29-1; possibly TRBD1 for D (5 bases). This CDR3 comprises 11 residues. V was shortened by 5 bases and J by 10 bases, with 14 bases between the two germline ends. Germline lookup yields CDR1 SQVTM and CDR2 ANQGSEA. CDR3 loop: CSVSGNGAAFF. In DNA, the CDR3 is TGCAGCGTTTCTGGGAACGGGGCAGCTTTCTTT.

The rearrangement links TRBV6-6 to TRBJ2-1; D gene unclear. This CDR3 has 15 residues. Germline values: CDR1 MNHNY, CDR2 SVGAGI (reference sequence). The V end lost 2 bases, the J end lost 0 bases, and 8 bases lay between the germline ends. CDR3 in DNA: TGTGCCAGCAGTTACGGTCTCAGCTCCTACAATGAGCAGTTCTTC. This translates into CASSYGLSSYNEQFF.

This clone was seen a handful of times. The chain combines TRBV30 with TRBJ2-5; tentative D call: TRBD1 (6 bases). Trimming stripped 2 bases from V and 7 bases from J, with 17 bases between. The CDR3 runs to 14 residues. Looked up from germline, CDR1 is GTSNPN and CDR2 is SVGIG (reference sequence). Here the CDR3 DNA reads TGTGCCTGGAGTATTAGGACAGTCGAGGGGACCCAGTACTTC. Translation: CAWSIRTVEGTQYF. The variable domain in full, with the rest retrieved from reference TRBV30 and TRBJ2-5, is SQTIHQWPATLVQPVGSPLSLECTVEGTSNPNLYWYRQAAGRGLQLLFYSVGIGQISSEVPQNLSASRPQDRQFILSSKKLLLSDSGFYLCAWSIRTVEGTQYFGPGTRLLVL.

The chain carries TRBV29-1 and TRBJ2-3, with D possibly TRBD1 on 6 matching bases. Germline V gene data show CDR1 as SQVTM and CDR2 as ANQGSEA. This CDR3 region has 13 residues. V was pared by 4 bases and J by 4 bases, with 12 bases between. The CDR3 nucleotides are TGCAGCGTTGCCTTACAGGGATCAGATACGCAGTATTTT. Protein sequence: CSVALQGSDTQYF.

V is TRBV29-1 and J is TRBJ1-1, with 8 bases fitting TRBD1. The V segment lost 6 bases and the J segment 4 bases; nucleotides outside the gene matches: 7. The CDR3 contains 13 residues. The germline gives CDR1 SQVTM, CDR2 ANQGSEA. CDR3 in DNA: TGCAGCGTGGCCCGGGACAGGCCCACTGAAGCTTTCTTT. It yields the protein CSVARDRPTEAFF.

V is TRBV30 and J is TRBJ2-1; 10 bases align to TRBD2. Germline V gene lookup returns CDR1 GTSNPN and CDR2 SVGIG (reference sequence). With V trimmed by 5 bases and J by 6 bases, 13 bases remained unmatched. The CDR3 is made up of 16 amino acids. CDR3 sequence (DNA): TGTGCCTGGGGTCCTAAATGGGCTAGCGGGAGCAATGAGCAGTTCTTC. Its translation: CAWGPKWASGSNEQFF. Using reference TRBV30 and TRBJ2-1 for the parts outside the CDR3, the full variable domain is SQTIHQWPATLVQPVGSPLSLECTVEGTSNPNLYWYRQAAGRGLQLLFYSVGIGQISSEVPQNLSASRPQDRQFILSSKKLLLSDSGFYLCAWGPKWASGSNEQFFGPGTRLTVL.

J is TRBJ1-1 and V is TRBV30; no definite D call. The length of the CDR3 is 13 residues. Germline V gene lookup returns CDR1 GTSNPN and CDR2 SVGIG (reference sequence). Trimming removed 1 base at V and 7 bases at J, with 13 bases between. The CDR3 nucleotides are TGTGCCTGGAGTGATTGGGCCCCGGGTGAAGCTTTCTTT. Its protein is CAWSDWAPGEAFF.